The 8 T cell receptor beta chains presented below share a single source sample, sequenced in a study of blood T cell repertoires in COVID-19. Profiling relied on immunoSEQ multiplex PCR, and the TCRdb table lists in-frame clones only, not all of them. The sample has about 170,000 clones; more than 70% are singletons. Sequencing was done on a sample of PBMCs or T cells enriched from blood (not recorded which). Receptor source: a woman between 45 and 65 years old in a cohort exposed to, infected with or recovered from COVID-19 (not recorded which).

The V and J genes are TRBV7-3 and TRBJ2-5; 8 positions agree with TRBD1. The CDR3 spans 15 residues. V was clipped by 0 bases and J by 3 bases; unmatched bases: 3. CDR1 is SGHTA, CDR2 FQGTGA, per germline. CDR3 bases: TGTGCCAGCAGCTTAACCAGGGGACAGGAAGAGACCCAGTACTTC. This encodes CASSLTRGQEETQYF. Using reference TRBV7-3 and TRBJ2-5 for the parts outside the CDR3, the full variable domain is GAGVSQTPSNKVTEKGKYVELRCDPISGHTALYWYRQSLGQGPEFLIYFQGTGAADDSGLPNDRFFAVRPEGSVSTLKIQRTERGDSAVYLCASSLTRGQEETQYFGPGTRLLVL.

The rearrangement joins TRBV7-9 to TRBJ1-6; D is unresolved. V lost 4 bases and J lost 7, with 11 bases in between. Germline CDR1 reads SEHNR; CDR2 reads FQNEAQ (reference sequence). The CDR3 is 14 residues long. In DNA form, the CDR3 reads TGTGCCAGCAGCTCCCCGCTGGCCAATTCACCCCTCCACTTT. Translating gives CASSSPLANSPLHF. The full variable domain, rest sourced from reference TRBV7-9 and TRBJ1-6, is DTGVSQNPRHKITKRGQNVTFRCDPISEHNRLYWYRQTLGQGPEFLTYFQNEAQLEKSRLLSDRFSAERPKGSFSTLEIQRTEQGDSAMYLCASSSPLANSPLHFGNGTRLTVT.

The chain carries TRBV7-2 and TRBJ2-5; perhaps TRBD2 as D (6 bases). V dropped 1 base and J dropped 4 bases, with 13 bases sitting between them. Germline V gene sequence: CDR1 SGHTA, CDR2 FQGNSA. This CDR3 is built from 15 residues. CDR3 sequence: CASSLGAAGRETQYF. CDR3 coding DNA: TGTGCCAGCAGCTTAGGGGCAGCGGGTCGAGAGACCCAGTACTTC.

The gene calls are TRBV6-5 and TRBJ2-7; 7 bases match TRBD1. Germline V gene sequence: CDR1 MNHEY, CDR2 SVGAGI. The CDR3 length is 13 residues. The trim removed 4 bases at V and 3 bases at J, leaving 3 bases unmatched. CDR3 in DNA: TGTGCCAGCAGTTTCAGGGGGTTCTACGAGCAGTACTTC. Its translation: CASSFRGFYEQYF.

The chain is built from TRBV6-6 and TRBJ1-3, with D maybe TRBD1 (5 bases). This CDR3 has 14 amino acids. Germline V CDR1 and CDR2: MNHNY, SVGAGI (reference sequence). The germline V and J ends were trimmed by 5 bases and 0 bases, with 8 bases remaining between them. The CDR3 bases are TGTGCCAGCAGTACGGACAACTCTGGAAACACCATATATTTT. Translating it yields CASSTDNSGNTIYF.

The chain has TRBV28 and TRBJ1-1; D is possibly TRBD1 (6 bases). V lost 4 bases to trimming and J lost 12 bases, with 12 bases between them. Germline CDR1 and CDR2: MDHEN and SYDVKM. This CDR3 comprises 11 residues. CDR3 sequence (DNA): TGTGCCAGCAGTTATGCGGGGGCAACTTTCTTT. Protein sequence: CASSYAGATFF.

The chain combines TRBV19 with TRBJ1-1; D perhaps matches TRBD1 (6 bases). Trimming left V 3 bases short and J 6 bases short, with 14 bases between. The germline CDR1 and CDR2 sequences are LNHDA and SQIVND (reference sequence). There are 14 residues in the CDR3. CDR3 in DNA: TGTGCCAGTAGTATGGGCGGGGGGGCCCCTGAAGCTTTCTTT. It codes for CASSMGGGAPEAFF.

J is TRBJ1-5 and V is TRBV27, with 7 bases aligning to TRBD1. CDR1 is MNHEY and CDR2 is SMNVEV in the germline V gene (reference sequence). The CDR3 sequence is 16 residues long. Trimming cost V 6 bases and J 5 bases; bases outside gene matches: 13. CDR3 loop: CASRPNRDSADQPQHF. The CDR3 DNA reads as TGTGCCAGCAGACCAAACCGGGACAGTGCAGATCAGCCCCAGCATTTT.